Listed below are T cell receptor beta chains from one sample, sequenced in a study of T-cell reconstitution after alpha-beta-depleted transplantation in children. From the PCR reads, TCRdb called clonotypes with MiXCR, one entry per CDR3 protein. The data contain about 400,000 distinct CDR3 sequences, roughly 20% of them singletons. The sample was PBMCs from the stem cell graft donor, taken from the stem cell graft. The receptor source for this set is a human donor who donated a stem cell graft to a child with acute myeloid leukemia. Both conserved end residues are part of each CDR3. D genes are given only for firm matches. Clone sizes are given selectively: once, few, many, or a class where the clone is expanded.

j_call v_call clone_size d_call cdr3_aa cdr3_nt
TRBJ1-5 TRBV27 . TRBD1 CASSLQGQANQPQHF TGTGCCAGCAGTTTACAAGGACAGGCCAATCAGCCCCAGCATTTT
TRBJ2-1 TRBV5-1 . TRBD1 CASPGQVFRNEQFF TGCGCCAGCCCGGGACAGGTGTTCCGGAATGAGCAGTTCTTC
TRBJ2-7 TRBV5-1 . TRBD1 CASSTHGQVYYEQYF TGCGCCAGCAGCACCCACGGACAGGTCTACTACGAGCAGTACTTC
TRBJ2-7 TRBV4-3 . . CASSQESRVVGEQYF TGCGCCAGCAGCCAAGAATCCAGGGTTGTAGGCGAGCAGTACTTC
TRBJ2-7 TRBV5-5 few . CASSLFGLGSYEQYF TGTGCCAGCAGCTTGTTTGGACTCGGCTCCTACGAGCAGTACTTC
TRBJ2-5 TRBV10-2 . TRBD1 CASSGTGKETQYF TGCGCCAGCAGTGGGACAGGGAAAGAGACCCAGTACTTC
TRBJ2-7 TRBV28 . TRBD1 CASRTTGVYEQYF TGTGCCAGCAGGACCACAGGGGTTTACGAGCAGTACTTC
TRBJ2-3 TRBV12-3/TRBV12-4 many TRBD2 CASSPSLAGGTDTQYF TGTGCCAGCAGTCCCTCCCTAGCGGGAGGCACAGATACGCAGTATTTT
TRBJ2-7 TRBV12-3/TRBV12-4 many TRBD1 CASSQGAGEQYF TGTGCCAGCAGTCAGGGGGCAGGGGAGCAGTACTTC
TRBJ2-1 TRBV29-1 . TRBD2 CSSWTPGLGREGEQFF TGCAGCTCCTGGACTCCGGGACTAGGGAGGGAGGGTGAGCAGTTCTTC
TRBJ2-7 TRBV4-1 . . CASSQNSGVMYEQYF TGCGCCAGCAGCCAGAACTCCGGCGTTATGTACGAGCAGTACTTC
TRBJ2-7 TRBV20-1 many TRBD2 CSAKMPASGTYEQYF TGCAGTGCCAAGATGCCAGCTAGCGGGACCTACGAGCAGTACTTC
TRBJ2-7 TRBV28 . TRBD2 CASSFPRAGGALGQYF TGTGCCAGCAGTTTCCCCCGTGCGGGGGGGGCTTTGGGGCAGTACTTC
TRBJ1-5 TRBV19 . . CASTLRREDSNQPQHF TGTGCCAGTACCCTACGGAGGGAAGATAGCAATCAGCCCCAGCATTTT
TRBJ2-3 TRBV7-3 . . CASSLTLGGTDTQYF TGTGCCAGCAGCTTAACGTTGGGGGGCACAGATACGCAGTATTTT
TRBJ2-3 TRBV7-2 . . CASSLWRVLTDTQYF TGTGCCAGCAGCTTATGGAGGGTCCTCACAGATACGCAGTATTTT
TRBJ2-2 TRBV20-1 . . CSASNGGRLNAGELFF TGCAGTGCTAGTAACGGGGGGCGCCTGAACGCCGGGGAGCTGTTTTTT
TRBJ1-4 TRBV28 . TRBD1 CASSQGGTNEKLFF TGTGCCAGCAGCCAGGGGGGTACTAATGAAAAACTGTTTTTT